The rows below give T cell receptor beta chains drawn from one sample of a study of blood T cell repertoires in COVID-19. Here immunoSEQ multiplex PCR was the method, and the copy in TCRdb shows in-frame clones only, minus some. The sample has about 110,000 clones; about two thirds are singletons. Sequencing was performed on peripheral blood. Receptor source: a human donor with acute or convalescent COVID-19. The donor label of this sample is uncertain. CDR3s include the opening cysteine and the closing phenylalanine or tryptophan. The order of the fields is clone size, D gene, J gene, V gene, CDR3 protein, CDR3 DNA. The D gene is left open where the match is weak. Size values are once, few and many counts, or a class for expanded clones, and some rows have none.

- - TRBJ1-1 TRBV7-2 CASSLRDNLNTEAFF TGTGCCAGCAGCTTACGGGACAACTTGAACACTGAAGCTTTCTTT
- - TRBJ1-3 TRBV18 CASSPQTGQAGNTIYF TGTGCCAGCTCACCACAGACTGGACAAGCCGGAAACACCATATATTTT
few - TRBJ2-1 TRBV4-2 CASSQEWGLYNEQFF TGTGCCAGCAGCCAAGAGTGGGGACTCTACAATGAGCAGTTCTTC
- - TRBJ1-2 TRBV27 CASSPGAGGYGYTF TGTGCCAGCAGTCCAGGAGCGGGCGGTTATGGCTACACCTTC
- - TRBJ2-5 TRBV24-1 CATGSWGGRDKKETQYF TGTGCCACCGGTTCATGGGGGGGCCGAGACAAAAAAGAGACCCAGTACTTC
few - TRBJ1-1 TRBV12-3/TRBV12-4 CASRTEITEAFF TGTGCCAGTAGGACTGAAATCACTGAAGCTTTCTTT
- - TRBJ1-3 TRBV5-6 CASSLEDTPGNTIYF TGTGCCAGCAGCTTGGAGGACACACCCGGAAACACCATATATTTT
- - TRBJ2-3 TRBV29-1 CSALGGAKDTQYF TGCAGCGCCCTAGGGGGGGCCAAAGATACGCAGTATTTT
- TRBD1 TRBJ2-1 TRBV13 CASSFGTGWNEQFF TGTGCCAGCAGCTTCGGGACAGGGTGGAATGAGCAGTTCTTC
once TRBD1 TRBJ1-4 TRBV6-4 CASSLPQGNEKLFF TGTGCCAGCAGTCTTCCACAGGGGAATGAAAAACTGTTTTTT
once - TRBJ2-3 TRBV3-1/TRBV3-2 CASSQGRGDTQYF TGTGCCAGCAGCCAGGGGCGTGGGGATACGCAGTATTTT
- - TRBJ1-2 TRBV12-3/TRBV12-4 CAPYKYPYGYTF TGTGCCCCCTATAAATATCCCTATGGCTACACCTTC
- - TRBJ1-5 TRBV15 CATSRQGDSSNQPQHF TGTGCCACCAGCAGACAGGGTGATAGTAGCAATCAGCCCCAGCATTTT
- TRBD1 TRBJ1-3 TRBV19 CASSTRTGENTIYF TGTGCCAGTAGTACCCGGACAGGGGAGAACACCATATATTTT
- - TRBJ2-7 TRBV27 CASSFRDEQYF TGTGCCAGCAGTTTCAGGGACGAGCAGTACTTC
- - TRBJ2-2 TRBV3-1/TRBV3-2 CASSPRIAEIFNTGELFF TGTGCCAGCAGCCCCCGCATAGCGGAGATATTTAACACCGGGGAGCTGTTTTTT
many TRBD1 TRBJ1-4 TRBV28 CASSLGGDRKGQTNEKLFF TGTGCCAGCAGTTTAGGTGGGGACAGGAAGGGTCAAACTAATGAAAAACTGTTTTTT
- - TRBJ1-4 TRBV30 CAWSVRQSLGGKLFF TGTGCCTGGAGTGTACGTCAGAGCCTTGGCGGGAAACTGTTTTTT
- - TRBJ1-2 TRBV28 CASSPTGSANYGYTF TGTGCCAGCAGTCCTACAGGCTCAGCTAACTATGGCTACACCTTC
- TRBD2 TRBJ2-3 TRBV18 CASSPPASGPDTQYF TGTGCCAGCTCACCACCCGCTAGCGGACCGGATACGCAGTATTTT
- TRBD1 TRBJ2-2 TRBV27 CASSLDRGQGGELFF TGTGCCAGCAGTTTAGACAGGGGGCAAGGCGGGGAGCTGTTTTTT
- TRBD1 TRBJ2-1 TRBV9 CASSVGGTGEYNEQFF TGTGCCAGCAGCGTAGGTGGGACAGGCGAGTACAATGAGCAGTTCTTC
- TRBD1 TRBJ1-1 TRBV6-1 CASSRQGAITEAFF TGTGCCAGCAGTAGACAGGGGGCGATCACTGAAGCTTTCTTT
many - TRBJ1-2 TRBV28 CASSFPGQPLARYTF TGTGCCAGCAGTTTTCCCGGACAGCCTCTCGCGCGCTACACCTTC
- TRBD1 TRBJ1-3 TRBV6-5 CASAKQGAPGNTIYF TGTGCCAGTGCGAAACAGGGGGCGCCTGGAAACACCATATATTTT
- - TRBJ2-7 TRBV12-3/TRBV12-4 CASSLFSSYEQYF TGTGCCAGCAGTTTATTTAGCTCCTACGAGCAGTACTTC
- TRBD1 TRBJ1-1 TRBV6-2/TRBV6-3 CASSYAGTVNTEAFF TGTGCCAGCAGTTACGCCGGGACAGTGAACACTGAAGCTTTCTTT
- - TRBJ1-4 TRBV6-5 CASKKGISPNEKLFF TGTGCCAGCAAGAAGGGGATATCCCCTAATGAAAAACTGTTTTTT
once - TRBJ2-5 TRBV7-6 CASSSGQETQYF TGTGCCAGCAGCTCCGGGCAAGAGACCCAGTACTTC
- - TRBJ1-5 TRBV7-9 CASSIGQSNQPQHF TGTGCCAGCAGCATCGGACAGAGCAATCAGCCCCAGCATTTT
- TRBD2 TRBJ2-5 TRBV5-1 CASSSGLAGGKQETQYF TGCGCCAGCAGTTCGGGACTAGCGGGGGGGAAGCAAGAGACCCAGTACTTC
- - TRBJ2-2 TRBV9 CASSVEAEGLTGELFF TGTGCCAGCAGCGTAGAGGCCGAGGGACTCACCGGGGAGCTGTTTTTT
- TRBD1 TRBJ2-7 TRBV10-3 CATQGQESYEQYF TGTGCCACCCAGGGACAGGAGTCCTACGAGCAGTACTTC
- TRBD1 TRBJ1-6 TRBV19 CASSPTTGVWSSPLHF TGTGCCAGTAGCCCCACTACAGGGGTATGGAGTTCACCCCTCCACTTT
few - TRBJ2-1 TRBV7-2 CASSLEGLAANEQFF TGTGCCAGCAGCTTAGAGGGTTTAGCGGCTAATGAGCAGTTCTTC
- - TRBJ2-7 TRBV7-9 CASSRSGGLSGSYEQYF TGTGCCAGCAGCCGTTCCGGGGGGCTCTCGGGGTCCTACGAGCAGTACTTC
- - TRBJ2-5 TRBV19 CASSARRLDQETQYF TGTGCCAGTAGTGCGAGAAGACTAGATCAAGAGACCCAGTACTTC
- - TRBJ1-5 TRBV5-5 CASSLDRQAVNQPQHF TGTGCCAGCAGCTTGGATCGACAGGCCGTCAATCAGCCCCAGCATTTT
- - TRBJ2-2 TRBV9 CASSPRNTGELFF TGTGCCAGCAGCCCCAGGAACACCGGGGAGCTGTTTTTT